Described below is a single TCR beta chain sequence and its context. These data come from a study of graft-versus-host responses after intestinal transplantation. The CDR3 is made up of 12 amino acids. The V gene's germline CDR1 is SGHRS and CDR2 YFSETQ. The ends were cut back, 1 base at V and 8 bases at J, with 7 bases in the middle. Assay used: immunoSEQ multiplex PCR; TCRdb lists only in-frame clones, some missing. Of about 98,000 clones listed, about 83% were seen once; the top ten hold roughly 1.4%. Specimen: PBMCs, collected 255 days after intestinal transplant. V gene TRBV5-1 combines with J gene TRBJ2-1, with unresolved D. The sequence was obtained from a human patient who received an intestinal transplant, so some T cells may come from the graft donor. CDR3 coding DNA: TGCGCCAGCAGCTTGCCTGGTGATGAGCAGTTCTTC. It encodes CASSLPGDEQFF.